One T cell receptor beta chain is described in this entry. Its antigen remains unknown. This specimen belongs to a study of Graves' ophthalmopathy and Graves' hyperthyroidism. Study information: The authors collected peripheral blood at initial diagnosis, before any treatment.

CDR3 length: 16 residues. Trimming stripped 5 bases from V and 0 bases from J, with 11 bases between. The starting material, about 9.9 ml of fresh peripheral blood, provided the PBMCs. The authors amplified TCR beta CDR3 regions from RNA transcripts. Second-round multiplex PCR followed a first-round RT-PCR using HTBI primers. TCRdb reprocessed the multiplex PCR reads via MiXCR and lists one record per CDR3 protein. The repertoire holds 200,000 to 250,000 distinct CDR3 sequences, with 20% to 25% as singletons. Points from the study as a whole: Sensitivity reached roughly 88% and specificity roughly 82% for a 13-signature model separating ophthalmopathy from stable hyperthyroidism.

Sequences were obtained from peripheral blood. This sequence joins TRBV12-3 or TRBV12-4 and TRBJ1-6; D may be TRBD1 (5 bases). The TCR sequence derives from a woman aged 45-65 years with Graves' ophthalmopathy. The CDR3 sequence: CASSPRQSSYNSPLHF. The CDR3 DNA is TGTGCCAGCAGTCCTCGACAGAGCTCCTATAATTCACCCCTCCACTTT.